The 17 T cell receptor beta chains below were found in one sample sequenced in a study of identical twins. TCRdb reprocessed the 5' RACE reads with MiXCR, giving one entry per CDR3 protein. The sample contains about 520,000 distinct CDR3 sequences, 22% of which appear only once. Separately, the same data were catalogued under a study of T cells expressing NK-cell markers.

Sequencing used CD4+ T cells sorted from blood. The receptor set was obtained from a woman between 18 and 29 years old in good health.

This clonotype was seen a few times. This chain links TRBV20-1 with TRBJ2-7; maybe TRBD2 (5 bases). Trimming removed 7 bases from V and 4 bases from J, with 11 bases in between. Looked up from germline, CDR1 is DFQATT and CDR2 is SNEGSKA (reference sequence). This CDR3 region has 11 residues. Here the CDR3 reads CSVRTAYEQYF. For the CDR3, the DNA is TGCAGTGTCCGGACTGCATACGAGCAGTACTTC.

This clonotype was observed a handful of times. J is TRBJ2-1 and V is TRBV20-1; 12 bases align to TRBD2. The germline gives CDR1 DFQATT, CDR2 SNEGSKA (reference sequence). Trimming cost V 3 bases and J 8 bases; bases outside gene matches: 8. The CDR3 contains 15 residues. The CDR3 DNA reads as TGCAGTGCTAGCCGCGGGACTAGCGGGTTCCATGAGCAGTTCTTC. Its translation: CSASRGTSGFHEQFF.

This clonotype was detected a few times. V usage is TRBV19 and J usage is TRBJ1-5; 7 bases line up with TRBD1. The CDR3 has 15 amino acids. The V segment lost 7 bases and the J segment 4 bases; nucleotides outside the gene matches: 10. CDR1 and CDR2 from the germline V gene are LNHDA and SQIVND (reference sequence). The CDR3 DNA is TGTGCCAGTACCCAGACAGGGAATTGGAATCAGCCCCAGCATTTT. Amino acids: CASTQTGNWNQPQHF.

This clonotype was seen a few times. The genes are TRBV12-3 or TRBV12-4 and TRBJ2-2; D may correspond to TRBD1 or TRBD2 (5 bases each). This CDR3 region has 12 residues. With 8 bases removed from V and 8 bases from J, the gap between germline ends came to 12 bases. The CDR3 is CASARDEGELFF. CDR3 nucleotides: TGTGCCAGCGCTAGGGACGAGGGGGAGCTGTTTTTT.

In its sample, this clonotype was seen a few times. CDR3 protein: CASSSLGGSPLHF. In DNA, the CDR3 is TGTGCCAGCAGTTCCCTAGGGGGTTCACCCCTCCACTTT. This sequence joins TRBV12-3 or TRBV12-4 and TRBJ1-6; possibly TRBD1 for D (6 bases). With 4 bases removed from V and 9 bases from J, the gap between germline ends came to 10 bases. The CDR3 totals 13 residues.

The chain recombines TRBV5-1 with TRBJ2-3; 7 bases are a match to TRBD1. V lost 4 bases, J lost 1 base, and 6 bases stayed unmatched. Germline V CDR1 and CDR2: SGHRS, YFSETQ. The CDR3 is made up of 15 amino acids. CDR3 residues: CASSPGTAGTDTQYF. For the CDR3, the DNA is TGCGCCAGCAGCCCTGGGACAGCGGGCACAGATACGCAGTATTTT.

This clonotype was picked up a small number of times. The chain recombines TRBV20-1 with TRBJ2-3, with D possibly TRBD2 on 6 matching bases. Per germline, CDR1 DFQATT and CDR2 SNEGSKA (reference sequence). With 3 bases removed from V and 2 bases from J, the gap between germline ends came to 12 bases. The CDR3 has 14 amino acids. CDR3 DNA: TGCAGTGCTAGGCTGGAGGGAGCCACAGATACGCAGTATTTT. Its translation: CSARLEGATDTQYF.

This clonotype occurred a few times. The genes are TRBV7-6 and TRBJ2-3, with D perhaps TRBD1 (6 bases). Trimming took 4 bases from V and 1 from J, leaving 9 bases between them. Germline CDR1 reads SGHVS; CDR2 reads FNYEAQ. This CDR3 contains 14 residues. The CDR3 sequence is CASSSKGGTDTQYF. The CDR3 region has the DNA TGTGCCAGCAGCTCGAAGGGGGGCACAGATACGCAGTATTTT.

This clonotype was counted at least ten times. The chain recombines TRBV18 with TRBJ1-5; the D is unclear. V dropped 1 base and J dropped 1 base, with 8 bases sitting between them. CDR3 length: 15 amino acids. Per the germline V gene, CDR1 is KGHSH and CDR2 is LQKENI. The CDR3 protein is CASSPQSGSNQPQHF. The CDR3 DNA sequence: TGTGCCAGCTCACCACAATCGGGGAGCAATCAGCCCCAGCATTTT.

This clonotype has a handful of counts. This rearrangement joins TRBV28 to TRBJ2-1; D may be TRBD2 (6 bases). Trimming took off 7 bases at V and 0 bases at J, with 13 bases between the two ends. The CDR3 runs 15 residues. The germline V gene has CDR1 MDHEN and CDR2 SYDVKM. The CDR3, as DNA: TGTGCCAGCATAATTGCGGGGAGCTCCTACAATGAGCAGTTCTTC. Its translation: CASIIAGSSYNEQFF.

The rearrangement uses TRBV12-5 and TRBJ1-1; D uncertain. There are 13 residues in the CDR3. Germline V CDR1 and CDR2: LGHNT, FRNRAP. V lost 1 base and J lost 2, with 5 bases in between. The CDR3 region is CASGLGPNTEAFF. The CDR3 nucleotides are TGTGCTAGTGGTTTGGGACCAAACACTGAAGCTTTCTTT.

This clonotype has just a few counts. The gene calls are TRBV20-1 and TRBJ2-5; TRBD1 matches 9 bases. The CDR3 sequence is 14 residues long. V gave up 5 bases and J gave up 4 bases; unmatched junction bases: 8. CDR1 is DFQATT, CDR2 SNEGSKA, per germline (reference sequence). CDR3 sequence: CSAQPGQGPETQYF. The DNA for the CDR3 is TGCAGTGCTCAACCGGGACAGGGCCCAGAGACCCAGTACTTC.

The V call is TRBV5-1, the J call TRBJ2-6; D gene unclear. The length of the CDR3 is 12 residues. Trimming took off 6 bases at V and 3 bases at J, with 4 bases between the two ends. The V gene's germline CDR1 is SGHRS and CDR2 YFSETQ. CDR3 sequence: CASKVGANVLTF. Written as DNA, the CDR3 is TGCGCCAGCAAGGTTGGGGCCAACGTCCTGACTTTC.

This clonotype was recorded a few times. The chain uses TRBV5-1 and TRBJ2-5; the D is unclear. The germline V and J ends were trimmed by 7 bases and 1 base, with 14 bases remaining between them. The CDR3 is 14 amino acids. From germline, CDR1 is SGHRS and CDR2 YFSETQ. CDR3 sequence (DNA): TGCGCCAGCCAAGCAGTGGGGTCCCAAGAGACCCAGTACTTC. As protein: CASQAVGSQETQYF.

The rearrangement uses TRBV2 and TRBJ2-1; 7 bases map to TRBD2. After removal of 3 bases from V and 4 bases from J, the junction contained 6 bases not matched to a gene. Germline CDR1 is SNHLY and CDR2 is FYNNEI. This CDR3 is built from 15 residues. The CDR3 here is CASSDSPGGYNEQFF. The DNA for the CDR3 is TGTGCCAGCAGTGACTCGCCGGGGGGTTACAATGAGCAGTTCTTC.

This sequence joins TRBV20-1 and TRBJ1-1; 7 nucleotides line up with TRBD1. The CDR3 runs 14 residues. Germline V gene data show CDR1 as DFQATT and CDR2 as SNEGSKA (reference sequence). V lost 2 bases, J lost 1 base, and 4 bases stayed unmatched. In DNA form, the CDR3 reads TGCAGTGCTAGACGGGACAGACCGAACACTGAAGCTTTCTTT. Translating it yields CSARRDRPNTEAFF.

The chain couples TRBV12-3 or TRBV12-4 to TRBJ1-3; D not certain. Trimming left V 6 bases short and J 0 bases short, with 12 bases between. This CDR3 is 15 amino acids long. CDR3 loop: CASRFRLPSGNTIYF. The CDR3 region has the DNA TGTGCCAGCAGGTTCCGACTGCCCTCTGGAAACACCATATATTTT.